These 18 T cell receptor beta chains were all obtained from the same sample, sequenced in a study of CD8 T cell repertoires and HIV-1 epitope variants. These receptors have no known antigen. Here immunoSEQ multiplex PCR was the method, and the copy in TCRdb shows in-frame clones only, minus some. The sample has around 5,100 clones, roughly three fifths seen once. What was sequenced was cultured CD8+ T cells derived from PBMCs. The receptors derive from a male donor with HIV.

The chain combines TRBV7-6 with TRBJ2-3; 7 nucleotides align to TRBD1. The junction had 14 bases not matched to a gene; V was cut back by 4 bases and J by 4 bases. This CDR3 is 17 amino acids long. Germline V gives CDR1 SGHVS, CDR2 FNYEAQ. CDR3 coding DNA: TGTGCCAGCAGCTATTCCGGGACAGAGGATTTGTCAGATACGCAGTATTTT. This translates into CASSYSGTEDLSDTQYF.

The chain employs TRBV9 and TRBJ2-6; TRBD1 aligns across 8 bases. CDR1 and CDR2 (germline): SGDLS, YYNGEE. The V gene end was trimmed by 4 bases and the J gene end by 0 bases; junction bases not matched to a gene: 6. The CDR3 covers 17 residues. The CDR3 region is CASSIGQGISGANVLTF. CDR3 nucleotide sequence: TGTGCCAGCAGCATAGGACAGGGAATCTCTGGGGCCAACGTCCTGACTTTC. The entire variable domain, with the rest obtained from reference TRBV9 and TRBJ2-6, is as follows: DSGVTQTPKHLITATGQRVTLRCSPRSGDLSVYWYQQSLDQGLQFLIQYYNGEERAKGNILERFSAQQFPDLHSELNLSSLELGDSALYFCASSIGQGISGANVLTFGAGSRLTVL.

By frequency in the sample, this clone is medium-sized. The chain has TRBV16 and TRBJ1-1; D unclear. CDR1 is KGHSY and CDR2 is FQNENV in the germline V gene. Deletions cut 4 bases from V and 0 bases from J, with 9 bases between. The CDR3 consists of 14 residues. The CDR3 DNA sequence: TGTGCCAGCAGCCTAAATACTTTGAACACTGAAGCTTTCTTT. Translating it yields CASSLNTLNTEAFF. The whole variable domain, remainder taken from reference TRBV16 and TRBJ1-1, is GEEVAQTPKHLVRGEGQKAKLYCAPIKGHSYVFWYQQVLKNEFKFLISFQNENVFDETGMPKERFSAKCLPNSPCSLEIQATKLEDSAVYFCASSLNTLNTEAFFGQGTRLTVV.

This sequence joins TRBV9 and TRBJ1-2; 8 bases agree with TRBD1. Per the germline V gene, CDR1 is SGDLS and CDR2 is YYNGEE. Trimming took 6 bases from V and 5 from J; bases not matched to a gene: 3. The CDR3 is made up of 12 amino acids. As DNA, the CDR3 is TGTGCCAGCAACCAGGGGGCTTATGGCTACACCTTC. It specifies CASNQGAYGYTF.

This sequence joins TRBV30 and TRBJ1-2; D perhaps matches TRBD1 (5 bases). V was pared by 4 bases and J by 4 bases, with 16 bases between. Germline assignment: CDR1 GTSNPN and CDR2 SVGIG (reference sequence). CDR3 length: 14 residues. DNA of the CDR3: TGTGCCTGGACCCCGGGGGGGGTCGGCTATGGCTACACCTTC. Its translation is CAWTPGGVGYGYTF.

This clone was counted a few times. This rearrangement joins TRBV4-1 to TRBJ1-5, with a weak D call TRBD1 (6 bases). V lost 1 base and J 6 bases, leaving 13 bases between the germline ends. CDR3 size: 15 residues. CDR1 and CDR2 from the germline V gene are MGHRA and YSYEKL. The DNA of the CDR3 is TGCGCCAGCAGCCAAGTTCACAGGGCCGGTCAGCCCCAGCATTTT. It specifies CASSQVHRAGQPQHF.

V usage is TRBV5-1 and J usage is TRBJ1-5; TRBD1 aligns across 7 bases. Looked up from germline, CDR1 is SGHRS and CDR2 is YFSETQ. V lost 4 bases and J lost 3; bases outside the gene matches: 10. There are 16 residues in the CDR3. The CDR3 protein is CASSTALGQLNQPQHF. In nucleotides, the CDR3 is TGCGCCAGCAGCACTGCTCTGGGACAGCTCAATCAGCCCCAGCATTTT.

This clone was counted between two and nine times. The rearrangement links TRBV5-1 to TRBJ1-2, with D tentatively TRBD1 (5 bases). This CDR3 has 13 residues. Trimming stripped 6 bases from V and 8 bases from J, with 17 bases between. The germline gives CDR1 SGHRS, CDR2 YFSETQ. The CDR3 here is CASIGDLGSGYTF. For the CDR3, the DNA is TGCGCCAGCATCGGGGACCTCGGATCAGGCTACACCTTC.

The V call is TRBV7-9, the J call TRBJ2-3; 10 nucleotides agree with TRBD1. The germline CDR1 and CDR2 sequences are SEHNR and FQNEAQ (reference sequence). Trimming removed 5 bases from V and 3 bases from J; junction bases left unmatched: 8. The CDR3 spans 16 residues. CDR3 sequence: CASSPRTGGETDTQYF. For the CDR3, the DNA is TGTGCCAGCAGCCCCCGGACAGGGGGGGAGACAGATACGCAGTATTTT.

This chain connects TRBV1 to TRBJ2-7; the table's TRBD2 call for D was not verified on the DNA. TRBV1 is labeled a pseudogene. The CDR3 is made up of 14 amino acids. CDR3 region: CTSSQNSCSFEQYF. Here the CDR3 DNA reads TGCACCAGCAGCCAAAACTCATGCTCCTTCGAGCAGTACTTC.

The count of this clone is one. The chain uses TRBV7-9 and TRBJ2-1; the match to TRBD1 covers 9 bases. V dropped 5 bases and J dropped 9; count of bases not matched to a gene: 5. There are 13 residues in the CDR3. Germline V gene data show CDR1 as SEHNR and CDR2 as FQNEAQ (reference sequence). The CDR3, as DNA: TGTGCCAGCAGCACTAGACAGGGGGGTGAGCAGTTCTTC. This translates into CASSTRQGGEQFF.

The rearrangement uses TRBV6-1 and TRBJ2-7; D gene ambiguous. V dropped 7 bases and J dropped 0 bases, with 4 bases sitting between them. The CDR3 contains 11 residues. The V gene's germline CDR1 is MNHNS and CDR2 SASEGT. Here the CDR3 DNA reads TGTGCCAGCACCCTCTCCTACGAGCAGTACTTC. Its translation is CASTLSYEQYF.

The chain recombines TRBV18 with TRBJ2-7; TRBD1 matches at 7 bases. This CDR3 spans 15 amino acids. Germline V gives CDR1 KGHSH, CDR2 LQKENI. The ends lost 2 bases at V and 4 bases at J; junction bases unmatched: 8. The CDR3 DNA reads TGTGCCAGCTCACCATCTCAAGGGGGCCTTTACGAGCAGTACTTC. Translating gives CASSPSQGGLYEQYF. The full variable domain, completed using reference TRBV18 and TRBJ2-7, is NAGVMQNPRHLVRRRGQEARLRCSPMKGHSHVYWYRQLPEEGLKFMVYLQKENIIDESGMPKERFSAEFPKEGPSILRIQQVVRGDSAAYFCASSPSQGGLYEQYFGPGTRLTVT.

The chain links TRBV6-1 to TRBJ1-4; D not certain. V gave up 0 bases and J gave up 8 bases, with 7 bases separating them. Looked up from germline, CDR1 is MNHNS and CDR2 is SASEGT. This CDR3 spans 13 amino acids. CDR3 in amino acids: CASSEARREKLFF. The CDR3 DNA is TGTGCCAGCAGTGAAGCTAGGCGAGAAAAACTGTTTTTT.

This chain joins TRBV19 and TRBJ2-5; D is perhaps TRBD1 or TRBD2 (6 bases each). Germline loops: CDR1 LNHDA, CDR2 SQIVND (reference sequence). The CDR3 is 12 amino acids. The ends were cut back, 5 bases at V and 5 bases at J, with 9 bases in the middle. Here the CDR3 DNA reads TGTGCCAGTAGTGGAGGGGGGGAGACCCAGTACTTC. Translating gives CASSGGGETQYF. Together with reference TRBV19 and TRBJ2-5, the CDR3 gives the full variable domain: DGGITQSPKYLFRKEGQNVTLSCEQNLNHDAMYWYRQDPGQGLRLIYYSQIVNDFQKGDIAEGYSVSREKKESFPLTVTSAQKNPTAFYLCASSGGGETQYFGPGTRLLVL.

CDR3 nucleotide sequence: TGTGCCACAACCCCAACTCAGGAAGACCAAGAGACCCAGTACTTC. This encodes CATTPTQEDQETQYF. The chain uses TRBV6-5 and TRBJ2-5; D uncertain. Germline lookup yields CDR1 MNHEY and CDR2 SVGAGI. V was pared by 10 bases and J by 0 bases, with 18 bases between. The CDR3 is made up of 15 amino acids.

The V and J genes are TRBV28 and TRBJ1-2; 8 nucleotides match TRBD1. Germline assignment: CDR1 MDHEN and CDR2 SYDVKM. The CDR3 is made up of 16 amino acids. J lost 3 bases, V lost 6 bases, and 12 bases had no gene match. For the CDR3, the DNA is TGTGCCAGCAGCCTAATCAATTCAGGGGGCTACTATGGCTACACCTTC. Its translation is CASSLINSGGYYGYTF.

The chain recombines TRBV28 with TRBJ1-2; D call uncertain. The CDR3 contains 11 residues. Germline V gene sequence: CDR1 MDHEN, CDR2 SYDVKM. V was shortened by 5 bases and J by 0 bases, with 1 base between the two germline ends. The CDR3 sequence is CASSTNYGYTF. In DNA, the CDR3 is TGTGCCAGCAGTACTAACTATGGCTACACCTTC.